These 32 T cell receptor beta chains came from one sample sequenced in a study of blood T cell repertoires in COVID-19 (dated by TCRdb to about 2020). Libraries came from the immunoSEQ multiplex PCR assay. TCRdb provides this immuneACCESS table in a form limited to in-frame rearrangements. Some clones are lacking; in checked studies, under half of them reflect an unresolved V gene, and why the rest are absent is not known. In this sample the table shows 130,000 or so clones, about 89% of which occur a single time. The top ten clones comprise roughly 4% of the sample. Sequencing input: peripheral blood. The receptor source for this set is a man aged 60-69 years with COVID-19, enrolled during active disease.

The chain joins TRBV18 to TRBJ1-2; 10 positions match TRBD1. Per the germline V gene, CDR1 is KGHSH and CDR2 is LQKENI. V gave up 3 bases and J gave up 7 bases; unmatched junction bases: 5. The CDR3 length is 14 residues. The CDR3 spells CASSPGQGFGGYTF. CDR3 sequence (DNA): TGTGCCAGCTCACCGGGACAGGGGTTTGGTGGCTACACCTTC.

A single count supports this clone. The chain couples TRBV15 to TRBJ1-5; 7 positions match TRBD1. V lost 0 bases, J lost 6 bases, and 5 bases stayed unmatched. The CDR3 contains 15 residues. The germline gives CDR1 LNHNV, CDR2 YYDKDF (reference sequence). CDR3: CATSRDLGGGQPQHF. The CDR3 DNA reads as TGTGCCACCAGCAGAGATTTAGGGGGCGGTCAGCCCCAGCATTTT.

The gene calls are TRBV15 and TRBJ1-2, with D hard to call. V lost 1 base, J lost 0 bases, and 6 bases lay in between. The CDR3 has 14 residues. Germline V gene sequence: CDR1 LNHNV, CDR2 YYDKDF (reference sequence). This CDR3 is CATSRAGANYGYTF. Written as DNA, the CDR3 is TGTGCCACCAGCAGAGCCGGAGCTAACTATGGCTACACCTTC.

The rearrangement links TRBV19 to TRBJ1-2, with D possibly TRBD1 on 6 matching bases. The CDR3 runs to 14 residues. V shed 4 bases and J shed 3 bases, with 12 bases lying between them. Germline assignment: CDR1 LNHDA and CDR2 SQIVND (reference sequence). CDR3 nucleotides: TGTGCCAGTAGTAACAACAGGGTCTACTATGGCTACACCTTC. It codes for CASSNNRVYYGYTF.

V usage is TRBV6-6 and J usage is TRBJ1-5; TRBD1 matches at 8 bases. With V trimmed by 6 bases and J by 4 bases, 2 bases remained unmatched. In germline, CDR1 is MNHNY, CDR2 SVGAGI (reference sequence). The CDR3 is 13 residues long. The CDR3 here is CASSYRGNQPQHF. The DNA of the CDR3 is TGTGCCAGCAGCTACAGGGGGAATCAGCCCCAGCATTTT.

The table lists this clone with a count of one. This rearrangement joins TRBV6-5 to TRBJ1-1; no clear D gene. The V end was cut by 6 bases, the J end by 2 bases, with 10 bases between. The CDR3 spans 13 residues. In germline, CDR1 is MNHEY, CDR2 SVGAGI. The CDR3: CASSHTSNTEAFF. In DNA form, the CDR3 reads TGTGCCAGCAGCCACACAAGTAACACTGAAGCTTTCTTT.

In DNA, the CDR3 is TGTGCCAGCTCTAGAAGGAGGGTACCCTACGAGCAGTACTTC. It specifies CASSRRRVPYEQYF. This sequence joins TRBV11-1 and TRBJ2-7, with a weak D call TRBD2 (6 bases). Germline CDR1 and CDR2: SGHAT and FQDESV (reference sequence). Trimming cost V 8 bases and J 2 bases, with 16 bases left between them. This CDR3 contains 14 residues.

The chain has TRBV3-1 (or the pseudogene TRBV3-2) and TRBJ1-2; TRBD1 might be the D (6 bases). Germline values: CDR1 LGHDT, CDR2 YNNKEL (reference sequence). Between the trimmed V and J ends, which lost 4 bases and 5 bases, there was a span of 8 bases. The CDR3 totals 12 residues. The CDR3 sequence is CASSLGQYGYTF. DNA for the CDR3: TGTGCCAGCAGCCTAGGACAGTATGGCTACACCTTC.

This chain joins TRBV4-3 and TRBJ1-4; 9 positions agree with TRBD1. The CDR3 loop spans 17 amino acids. Looked up from germline, CDR1 is LGHNA and CDR2 is YSLEER. Trimming removed 0 bases from V and 8 bases from J; junction bases left unmatched: 10. The CDR3: CASSQETLGQGGEKLFF. In DNA, the CDR3 is TGCGCCAGCAGCCAAGAGACTTTGGGACAGGGAGGCGAAAAACTGTTTTTT.

The chain carries TRBV24-1 and TRBJ2-2; no clear D gene. Per the germline V gene, CDR1 is KGHDR and CDR2 is SFDVKD. V was trimmed by 5 bases and J by 6 bases, leaving 9 bases between them. The CDR3 spans 13 residues. CDR3 sequence reads: CATSGEFAGELFF. The CDR3, as DNA: TGTGCCACCAGTGGAGAATTTGCCGGGGAGCTGTTTTTT.

The genes are TRBV12-3 or TRBV12-4 and TRBJ1-2, with a tentative D call TRBD1 (6 bases). Trimming stripped 6 bases from V and 2 bases from J, with 10 bases between. This CDR3 is 13 amino acids long. CDR3 DNA sequence: TGTGCCAGCAGGGCTACAGGGAACTATGGCTACACCTTC. Its translation: CASRATGNYGYTF.

The chain has TRBV29-1 and TRBJ2-7; D is perhaps TRBD2 (7 bases). Germline CDR1 reads SQVTM; CDR2 reads ANQGSEA. CDR3 size: 12 residues. Between the trimmed V and J ends, which lost 3 bases and 5 bases, there was a span of 11 bases. CDR3: CSVEGGGHEQYF. CDR3 DNA sequence: TGCAGCGTTGAGGGGGGGGGCCACGAGCAGTACTTC.

V gene TRBV7-8 combines with J gene TRBJ1-5; D is undetermined. Germline V lookup: CDR1 SGHVS, CDR2 FQNEAQ. The CDR3 runs to 14 residues. Deletions cut 7 bases from V and 5 bases from J, with 15 bases between. CDR3 region: CASKLRSGDQPQHF. The CDR3 DNA is TGTGCCAGCAAACTTAGGTCCGGGGATCAGCCCCAGCATTTT.

This rearrangement joins TRBV19 to TRBJ1-2; 9 bases align to TRBD1. V shed 3 bases and J 4 bases; nucleotides not matched to a gene: 0. In germline, CDR1 is LNHDA, CDR2 SQIVND (reference sequence). The CDR3 is 13 amino acids. The CDR3: CASSMDRGYGYTF. In DNA form, the CDR3 reads TGTGCCAGTAGTATGGACAGGGGCTATGGCTACACCTTC.

This chain's CDR3 is CASSQPDRGINYGYTF. CDR3 in DNA: TGTGCCAGCAGCCAACCGGACAGGGGGATCAACTATGGCTACACCTTC. J is TRBJ1-2 and V is TRBV4-2; 10 bases map to TRBD1. Germline lookup yields CDR1 LGHNA and CDR2 YNFKEQ. Unmatched junction bases numbered 5, after V lost 2 bases and J lost 2 bases. CDR3 length equals 16 residues.

This sequence joins TRBV25-1 and TRBJ1-1; 9 bases line up with TRBD1. Trimming cost V 7 bases and J 1 base; bases outside gene matches: 4. Germline loops: CDR1 MGHDK, CDR2 SYGVNS. This CDR3 spans 14 amino acids. CDR3: CASTGTGRNTEAFF. CDR3 coding DNA: TGTGCCAGCACAGGGACAGGGAGGAACACTGAAGCTTTCTTT.

This chain uses TRBV11-1 with TRBJ2-3, with unresolved D. V was clipped by 2 bases and J by 0 bases, with 12 bases between them. The CDR3 spans 16 residues. The germline gives CDR1 SGHAT, CDR2 FQDESV (reference sequence). Here the CDR3 reads CASSLSPATSTDTQYF. CDR3 coding DNA: TGTGCCAGCAGCTTAAGTCCTGCCACTAGCACAGATACGCAGTATTTT.

The chain uses TRBV19 and TRBJ1-2, with 7 bases that match TRBD1. Germline V gene data show CDR1 as LNHDA and CDR2 as SQIVND (reference sequence). With V trimmed by 5 bases and J by 5 bases, 8 bases remained unmatched. The CDR3 is 14 residues long. The CDR3 protein is CASSDTGAWYGYTF. The CDR3, as DNA: TGTGCCAGTAGTGACACAGGGGCATGGTATGGCTACACCTTC.

V usage is TRBV9 and J usage is TRBJ2-1; tentative D call: TRBD1 (5 bases). Germline lookup yields CDR1 SGDLS and CDR2 YYNGEE. V was clipped by 0 bases and J by 7 bases, with 23 bases between them. The CDR3 consists of 18 residues. This CDR3 is CASSVDSGRAGIGNEQFF. CDR3 bases: TGTGCCAGCAGCGTAGATTCCGGACGGGCAGGGATAGGTAATGAGCAGTTCTTC.

This clone was recorded once. The chain employs TRBV7-9 and TRBJ1-5; 10 nucleotides align to TRBD1. Looked up from germline, CDR1 is SEHNR and CDR2 is FQNEAQ (reference sequence). V was pared by 6 bases and J by 5 bases, with 7 bases of the junction left unmatched. This CDR3 has 15 amino acids. The CDR3, as DNA: TGTGCCAGCAGTTCCGCCGGACAGGGGGATCAGCCCCAGCATTTT. Encoded protein: CASSSAGQGDQPQHF.

This chain uses TRBV6-6 with TRBJ1-2; D is unresolved. V was cut by 0 bases and J by 6 bases, with 11 bases left in between. Germline values: CDR1 MNHNY, CDR2 SVGAGI (reference sequence). This CDR3 region has 14 residues. This chain's CDR3 is CASSYSPTSNGYTF. CDR3 nucleotides: TGTGCCAGCAGTTACTCCCCGACAAGTAATGGCTACACCTTC.

The rearrangement links TRBV5-4 to TRBJ2-7, with 11 bases fitting TRBD2. CDR1 and CDR2 (germline): SGHNT, YYREEE (reference sequence). J gave up 6 bases and V 0 bases, and 2 bases lay outside the gene matches. The CDR3 is 14 residues long. The CDR3 region is CASSLGLAGLEQYF. The DNA for the CDR3 is TGTGCCAGCAGCTTGGGACTAGCGGGGCTCGAGCAGTACTTC.

This sequence joins TRBV11-3 and TRBJ1-1, with TRBD1 as a possible D gene (5 bases). Trimming took 4 bases from V and 4 from J, leaving 19 bases between them. Germline V gene sequence: CDR1 SGHNT, CDR2 YENEEA. The CDR3 covers 16 residues. CDR3 region: CASSSPWGGSGTEAFF. The CDR3, as DNA: TGTGCCAGCAGCTCCCCTTGGGGGGGTTCGGGCACTGAAGCTTTCTTT.

V usage is TRBV5-4 and J usage is TRBJ2-7, with a possible D match to TRBD2 (5 bases). The V end was cut by 2 bases, the J end by 5 bases, with 5 bases between. CDR1 is SGHNT, CDR2 YYREEE, per germline (reference sequence). The CDR3 sequence is 11 residues long. The DNA of the CDR3 is TGTGCCAGCAGCTTACTAGACGAGCAGTACTTC. Protein sequence: CASSLLDEQYF.

The chain is built from TRBV28 and TRBJ2-5, with a tentative D call TRBD1 (6 bases). The ends were cut back, 2 bases at V and 4 bases at J, with 14 bases in the middle. CDR1 and CDR2 (germline): MDHEN, SYDVKM. The CDR3 contains 15 residues. The DNA for the CDR3 is TGTGCCAGCAGTTTACCGAGGGGGATGGGAGAGACCCAGTACTTC. Protein sequence: CASSLPRGMGETQYF.

V usage is TRBV5-1 and J usage is TRBJ2-4, with 8 bases that match TRBD1. The length of the CDR3 is 16 residues. Germline loops: CDR1 SGHRS, CDR2 YFSETQ. Trimming at V came to 4 bases and at J to 0 bases, leaving 6 bases not matched to a gene. CDR3 sequence reads: CASSPNRGIAKNIQYF. For the CDR3, the DNA is TGCGCCAGCAGCCCTAACAGGGGGATAGCCAAAAACATTCAGTACTTC. The variable domain in full, with the rest retrieved from reference TRBV5-1 and TRBJ2-4, is KAGVTQTPRYLIKTRGQQVTLSCSPISGHRSVSWYQQTPGQGLQFLFEYFSETQRNKGNFPGRFSGRQFSNSRSEMNVSTLELGDSALYLCASSPNRGIAKNIQYFGAGTRLSVL.

This rearrangement joins TRBV4-3 to TRBJ1-5; 8 nucleotides match TRBD1. Germline CDR1 is LGHNA and CDR2 is YSLEER. V shed 0 bases, J shed 7 bases, and the junction held 8 bases outside the gene matches. The CDR3 is made up of 16 amino acids. CDR3 loop: CASSQERGDRLQPQHF. DNA of the CDR3: TGCGCCAGCAGCCAAGAAAGGGGGGACAGGCTCCAGCCCCAGCATTTT.

The chain uses TRBV13 and TRBJ1-6; 10 bases match TRBD1. This CDR3 has 16 amino acids. The germline gives CDR1 PRHDT, CDR2 FYEKMQ (reference sequence). With 9 bases clipped from V and 8 bases from J, the junction kept 13 bases outside the gene matches. The DNA of the CDR3 is TGTGCCAGTAAATCGACAGGGGGCTTTTTGTATTCACCCCTCCACTTT. It yields the protein CASKSTGGFLYSPLHF.

The V and J genes are TRBV9 and TRBJ2-5, with TRBD1 matching over 9 bases. The CDR3 has 13 residues. Germline assignment: CDR1 SGDLS and CDR2 YYNGEE. Unmatched junction bases numbered 3, after V lost 4 bases and J lost 5 bases. The DNA of the CDR3 is TGTGCCAGCAGCCGGGACAGGGTGGAGACCCAGTACTTC. It yields the protein CASSRDRVETQYF.

V usage is TRBV7-3 and J usage is TRBJ2-2; D is unclear. The CDR3 runs to 13 residues. Per germline, CDR1 SGHTA and CDR2 FQGTGA. The V end lost 5 bases, the J end lost 1 base, and 5 bases lay between the germline ends. CDR3 nucleotides: TGTGCCAGCAGCCCCCAGAACACCGGGGAGCTGTTTTTT. This encodes CASSPQNTGELFF.

This chain joins TRBV10-3 and TRBJ2-3; 7 bases match TRBD1. In germline, CDR1 is ENHRY, CDR2 SYGVKD. J lost 5 bases, V lost 4 bases, and 6 bases had no gene match. The CDR3 has 14 amino acids. Written as DNA, the CDR3 is TGTGCCATCAGTGTACAGGGGATGGAAGATACGCAGTATTTT. Translating gives CAISVQGMEDTQYF.

This clone came up once. V gene TRBV10-2 combines with J gene TRBJ1-2; 8 bases are a match to TRBD1. The length of the CDR3 is 15 residues. Germline values: CDR1 WSHSY, CDR2 SAAADI. The ends lost 6 bases at V and 1 base at J; junction bases unmatched: 7. The CDR3 reads CASSSLQGGNYGYTF. As DNA, the CDR3 is TGCGCCAGCAGCTCTTTACAGGGGGGTAACTATGGCTACACCTTC.